The T cell receptor beta chain under discussion was sequenced for a study of cytomegalovirus exposure and HLA in healthy donors. Whole-study context: Inside one of the first data releases sat 80 million to 95 million unique TCRs taken from HLA-typed donors. Study findings and constraints: Previous analysis showed most TCR beta V segments were productive about 90% or about 30% of the time.

The CDR3 has 13 residues. CDR1 is SGHTS and CDR2 is YDEGEE in the germline V gene. Trimming stripped 4 bases from V and 8 bases from J, with 12 bases between. In the case of this clone: The antigen remains unidentified. This sample also contains other DNA sequences that code for the same CDR3.

The study ran its PCR with 60 Vbeta and 13 Jbeta primers. Sequencing used immunoSEQ multiplex PCR; TCRdb keeps in-frame clones, though not all of them. The sample shows about 98,000 clones, roughly 81% of them seen only once. Healthy bone marrow donors made up the donor group. The clonotype comes from a man in his forties or fifties in good health and CMV-seronegative. This chain connects TRBV5-8 to TRBJ2-2, with D hard to call. Sequencing was performed on PBMCs. DNA of the CDR3: TGTGCCAGCAGCCTAGGATTTCCAGGGGAGCTGTTTTTT. It codes for CASSLGFPGELFF.